Each of the 30 T cell receptor beta chains below was sequenced from the same sample in a study of OX40 agonist ivuxolimab in advanced cancers. TCRdb's copy holds only in-frame clones and misses some; the assay was immunoSEQ multiplex PCR. This sample has about 100,000 clones, with 90% found just once. The sequences come from CD4+ or CD8+ T cells sorted from blood, collected in a trial of the OX40 agonist ivuxolimab. The receptors come from an adult with an advanced solid tumor such as melanoma, head and neck, liver or kidney cancer.

The rearrangement uses TRBV7-2 and TRBJ2-3; D is perhaps TRBD1 or TRBD2 (5 bases each). V shed 0 bases and J shed 6 bases, with 16 bases lying between them. Germline loops: CDR1 SGHTA, CDR2 FQGNSA. The CDR3 is 16 residues long. The CDR3: CASSLAGRGLADTQYF. The CDR3, as DNA: TGTGCCAGCAGCTTAGCGGGTAGGGGTTTAGCGGATACGCAGTATTTT.

DNA for the CDR3: TGTGCCAGTAGTCAGAGGACAGGGGTGACCTACGAGCAGTACTTC. This encodes CASSQRTGVTYEQYF. The chain carries TRBV19 and TRBJ2-7, with TRBD1 matching over 9 bases. V was clipped by 5 bases and J by 2 bases; unmatched bases: 7. The CDR3 extends over 15 amino acids. Looked up from germline, CDR1 is LNHDA and CDR2 is SQIVND (reference sequence).

This clone was detected once. J is TRBJ2-4 and V is TRBV18, with 9 bases identical to TRBD1. The CDR3 runs 14 residues. V shed 4 bases, J shed 7 bases, and the junction held 5 bases outside the gene matches. Germline V CDR1 and CDR2: KGHSH, LQKENI. The CDR3 DNA follows: TGTGCCAGCTCACGAACAGGGGGCGAGAACATTCAGTACTTC. Translated, it gives CASSRTGGENIQYF.

The chain joins TRBV19 to TRBJ2-3; D is ambiguous. The V end lost 7 bases, the J end lost 3 bases, and 20 bases lay between the germline ends. The CDR3 runs to 16 residues. Germline V gives CDR1 LNHDA, CDR2 SQIVND (reference sequence). CDR3 DNA: TGTGCCAGTACCCTGAGCTTGGTCACGGAGACAGATACGCAGTATTTT. Its protein product is CASTLSLVTETDTQYF.

The chain carries TRBV6-1 and TRBJ2-2, with D possibly TRBD1 on 5 matching bases. Germline V gives CDR1 MNHNS, CDR2 SASEGT. There are 14 residues in the CDR3. The V gene lost 3 bases and the J gene lost 6 bases, with 11 bases spanning the gap. The CDR3 nucleotides are TGTGCCAGCAGTGATGCAGGGCTTCCCGGGGAGCTGTTTTTT. Its protein product is CASSDAGLPGELFF.

The V call is TRBV28, the J call TRBJ2-7; D gene unclear. This CDR3 region has 14 residues. Germline CDR1 is MDHEN and CDR2 is SYDVKM. The ends were cut back, 9 bases at V and 3 bases at J, with 18 bases in the middle. In DNA form, the CDR3 reads TGTGCCAGTAATTCGGCTTCCCCCTACTACGAGCAGTACTTC. Protein: CASNSASPYYEQYF.

The chain couples TRBV6-5 to TRBJ2-1; 9 bases fit TRBD2. The J segment lost 10 bases and the V segment lost 0 bases, leaving 4 bases of the junction unmatched. The CDR3 extends over 14 amino acids. The germline CDR1 and CDR2 sequences are MNHEY and SVGAGI. The CDR3 coding sequence is TGTGCCAGCAGTTACTCGACTAGCGGCTACGAGCAGTTCTTC. This codes for CASSYSTSGYEQFF.

The J gene is TRBJ1-1, the V gene TRBV18, with 7 bases matching TRBD1. Germline CDR1 reads KGHSH; CDR2 reads LQKENI. V lost 5 bases and J lost 2; bases outside the gene matches: 5. The CDR3 covers 14 residues. This CDR3 is CASSSQGENTEAFF. The CDR3 DNA sequence: TGTGCCAGCTCATCGCAGGGGGAAAACACTGAAGCTTTCTTT.

The chain carries TRBV10-3 and TRBJ2-1; D is perhaps TRBD1 (5 bases). CDR1 ENHRY and CDR2 SYGVKD come from the germline V gene. The CDR3 covers 16 residues. The V gene lost 6 bases and the J gene lost 0 bases, with 15 bases spanning the gap. For the CDR3, the DNA is TGTGCCATCAGCGTTCAGGGATTCGTCTCCTACAATGAGCAGTTCTTC. Protein sequence: CAISVQGFVSYNEQFF.

CDR3 sequence (DNA): TGTGCCAGCAGCCCCGGGACAGGGGGATATGGGAACACTGAAGCTTTCTTT. The encoded protein is CASSPGTGGYGNTEAFF. The chain is built from TRBV5-4 and TRBJ1-1; 11 bases align to TRBD1. Germline lookup yields CDR1 SGHNT and CDR2 YYREEE (reference sequence). Trimming removed 4 bases from V and 1 base from J; junction bases left unmatched: 9. The length of the CDR3 is 17 residues.

The V and J genes are TRBV11-3 and TRBJ1-4; TRBD1 is a possible D gene (6 bases). Per the germline V gene, CDR1 is SGHNT and CDR2 is YENEEA. The V gene lost 5 bases and the J gene lost 4 bases, with 17 bases spanning the gap. The CDR3 is 16 amino acids. Here the CDR3 DNA reads TGTGCCAGCAGCCCGGATGGGGGCGTCTATAATGAAAAACTGTTTTTT. Protein sequence: CASSPDGGVYNEKLFF.

The chain uses TRBV28 and TRBJ2-2; 7 positions match TRBD1. Unmatched junction bases numbered 3, after V lost 4 bases and J lost 4 bases. Germline-derived CDR1 and CDR2 are MDHEN and SYDVKM. The CDR3 extends over 14 amino acids. The CDR3 DNA is TGTGCCAGCAGTTCCCAGGGGGTCACCGGGGAGCTGTTTTTT. It translates to CASSSQGVTGELFF.

This chain connects TRBV5-4 to TRBJ2-7; 10 bases line up with TRBD2. The CDR3 consists of 15 residues. The germline CDR1 and CDR2 sequences are SGHNT and YYREEE (reference sequence). Trimming cost V 4 bases and J 2 bases; bases outside gene matches: 6. In nucleotides, the CDR3 is TGTGCCAGCAGCAATCCAGCGGGAGGGCCCTACGAGCAGTACTTC. Translating it yields CASSNPAGGPYEQYF.

The rearrangement uses TRBV7-8 and TRBJ2-1; 9 bases are a match to TRBD2. The CDR3 extends over 15 amino acids. V was pared by 1 base and J by 7 bases, with 5 bases of the junction left unmatched. Germline assignment: CDR1 SGHVS and CDR2 FQNEAQ. The CDR3 sequence is CASSLGNSGGNEQFF. CDR3 sequence (DNA): TGTGCCAGCAGCTTAGGTAATAGCGGGGGTAATGAGCAGTTCTTC.

The rearrangement uses TRBV7-9 and TRBJ2-5, with D hard to call. This CDR3 comprises 13 residues. Trimming took 2 bases from V and 6 from J, leaving 10 bases between them. Germline V CDR1 and CDR2: SEHNR, FQNEAQ (reference sequence). The CDR3 sequence: CASSLPSRQTQYF. The CDR3, as DNA: TGTGCCAGCAGCTTACCTAGTCGGCAGACCCAGTACTTC.

This rearrangement joins TRBV19 to TRBJ1-4; no definite D call. This CDR3 comprises 11 residues. Per germline, CDR1 LNHDA and CDR2 SQIVND (reference sequence). Between the trimmed V and J ends, which lost 3 bases and 13 bases, there was a span of 9 bases. The CDR3 bases are TGTGCCAGTAGTATCGCTTGGAGACTGTTTTTT. The encoded protein is CASSIAWRLFF. Based on the CDR3 plus reference TRBV19 and TRBJ1-4, the full variable domain is DGGITQSPKYLFRKEGQNVTLSCEQNLNHDAMYWYRQDPGQGLRLIYYSQIVNDFQKGDIAEGYSVSREKKESFPLTVTSAQKNPTAFYLCASSIAWRLFFGSGTQLSVL.

This rearrangement joins TRBV5-1 to TRBJ2-1, with 14 nucleotides matching TRBD2. The ends lost 4 bases at V and 8 bases at J; junction bases unmatched: 8. There are 16 residues in the CDR3. In germline, CDR1 is SGHRS, CDR2 YFSETQ. The CDR3 loop is CASSLAPGLAGDEQFF. The CDR3 DNA reads TGCGCCAGCAGCCTGGCTCCGGGACTAGCGGGAGATGAGCAGTTCTTC.

The CDR3 DNA follows: TGTGCCAGCTCACCTTCAGGGTCGGAGACCCAGTACTTC. Amino acid sequence: CASSPSGSETQYF. J is TRBJ2-5 and V is TRBV18; perhaps TRBD1 as D (5 bases). The V and J ends lost 3 bases and 5 bases respectively, with 10 bases between them. CDR3 length equals 13 residues. The germline V gene encodes CDR1 KGHSH and CDR2 LQKENI.

V is TRBV28 and J is TRBJ2-1, with D hard to call. This CDR3 contains 13 residues. Trimming pared 3 bases from V and 3 bases from J, leaving 6 bases between. Germline-derived CDR1 and CDR2 are MDHEN and SYDVKM. CDR3 sequence: CASSLAGYNEQFF. Here the CDR3 DNA reads TGTGCCAGCAGTTTGGCAGGCTACAATGAGCAGTTCTTC.

The gene calls are TRBV11-2 and TRBJ1-4; D is unresolved. The CDR3 totals 15 residues. In germline, CDR1 is SGHAT, CDR2 FQNNGV. V was trimmed by 3 bases and J by 4 bases, leaving 12 bases between them. The CDR3 loop is CASSFSAGLNEKLFF. In DNA form, the CDR3 reads TGTGCCAGCAGCTTCTCGGCAGGTCTTAATGAAAAACTGTTTTTT.

This sequence joins TRBV9 and TRBJ2-2; no reliable D call. The length of the CDR3 is 12 residues. The germline CDR1 and CDR2 sequences are SGDLS and YYNGEE. V was trimmed by 3 bases and J by 8 bases, leaving 8 bases between them. Here the CDR3 DNA reads TGTGCCAGCAGCGGCCCTATGGGGGAGCTGTTTTTT. Protein sequence: CASSGPMGELFF.

The CDR3 here is CSVGLAGARYNEQFF. The CDR3 bases are TGCAGCGTTGGACTAGCGGGAGCAAGATACAATGAGCAGTTCTTC. V gene TRBV29-1 combines with J gene TRBJ2-1; 12 positions match TRBD2. V gave up 4 bases and J gave up 4 bases; unmatched junction bases: 5. Germline V gives CDR1 SQVTM, CDR2 ANQGSEA. There are 15 residues in the CDR3.

The J gene is TRBJ2-1, the V gene TRBV18; 7 nucleotides agree with TRBD1. Germline CDR1 and CDR2: KGHSH and LQKENI. The V and J ends lost 6 bases and 3 bases, in that order; junction bases with no gene match: 5. The CDR3 is 14 residues long. The CDR3 coding sequence is TGTGCCAGCTCGAATGGACAGGTCTACAATGAGCAGTTCTTC. This gives the protein CASSNGQVYNEQFF.

With regard to this clone: Other nucleotide sequences in the sample specify the same CDR3. The gene calls are TRBV2 and TRBJ1-1, with no clear D. CDR1 SNHLY and CDR2 FYNNEI come from the germline V gene. CDR3 size: 11 residues. V was clipped by 8 bases and J by 1 base, with 5 bases between them. The CDR3 nucleotides read TGTGCCAGCCGGGGGAACACTGAAGCTTTCTTT. It specifies CASRGNTEAFF.

The rearrangement joins TRBV6-1 to TRBJ2-5, with D possibly matching TRBD1 (5 bases). Trimming removed 6 bases at V and 5 bases at J, with 7 bases between. This CDR3 is built from 11 residues. The germline V gene encodes CDR1 MNHNS and CDR2 SASEGT. Written as DNA, the CDR3 is TGTGCCAGCAGAGGGGTGGAGACCCAGTACTTC. It codes for CASRGVETQYF.

The V and J genes are TRBV13 and TRBJ2-2; D gene ambiguous. V lost 6 bases to trimming and J lost 6 bases, with 5 bases between them. The CDR3 runs to 11 residues. The germline CDR1 and CDR2 sequences are PRHDT and FYEKMQ (reference sequence). The CDR3 DNA sequence: TGTGCCAGCAGGTGGGCCGGGGAGCTGTTTTTT. Translation: CASRWAGELFF.

This sequence joins TRBV29-1 and TRBJ2-2; 9 positions agree with TRBD1. This CDR3 comprises 16 residues. V dropped 7 bases and J dropped 3; count of bases not matched to a gene: 12. Germline lookup yields CDR1 SQVTM and CDR2 ANQGSEA. The CDR3 region has the DNA TGCAGCGCATTAGAAATAGACAGGGGGGACACCGGGGAGCTGTTTTTT. It codes for CSALEIDRGDTGELFF.

The gene calls are TRBV6-6 and TRBJ2-7; possibly TRBD1 for D (5 bases). The germline gives CDR1 MNHNY, CDR2 SVGAGI (reference sequence). The V end was cut by 5 bases, the J end by 1 base, with 15 bases between. The CDR3 is 15 residues long. The CDR3 DNA reads as TGTGCCAGCAGTACGCCGGGTAGGGGTTCCTACGAGCAGTACTTC. Protein sequence: CASSTPGRGSYEQYF.

The chain combines TRBV5-1 with TRBJ2-7, with D perhaps assigned TRBD1 or TRBD2 (5 bases each). Germline-derived CDR1 and CDR2 are SGHRS and YFSETQ. V lost 0 bases, J lost 5 bases, and 15 bases lay in between. This CDR3 region has 15 residues. This CDR3 is CASSLGMMLGDEQYF. In DNA, the CDR3 is TGCGCCAGCAGCTTGGGAATGATGTTGGGGGACGAGCAGTACTTC.

The rearrangement links TRBV7-9 to TRBJ2-3, with 15 nucleotides matching TRBD2. Losses at the gene ends were 4 bases for V and 4 bases for J; bases not matched to a gene: 3. The V gene's germline CDR1 is SEHNR and CDR2 FQNEAQ (reference sequence). The CDR3 is 16 residues long. CDR3 residues: CASSSGLAGGPDTQYF. CDR3 DNA: TGTGCCAGCAGCTCCGGACTAGCGGGAGGGCCAGATACGCAGTATTTT. Together with reference TRBV7-9 and TRBJ2-3, the CDR3 gives the full variable domain: DTGVSQNPRHKITKRGQNVTFRCDPISEHNRLYWYRQTLGQGPEFLTYFQNEAQLEKSRLLSDRFSAERPKGSFSTLEIQRTEQGDSAMYLCASSSGLAGGPDTQYFGPGTRLTVL.